This TCR beta chain emerged from a study of blood T cell repertoires in COVID-19. For the study at large: The study drew acute and convalescent COVID-19 samples from the United States, Italy and Spain.

As handled by the study authors: Amplification with reference gene primers provided the estimates of nucleated cell counts. The data were produced by immunoSEQ multiplex PCR, yet TCRdb's version contains in-frame clones alone and is incomplete. D and trimming were read from the DNA, whereas the V and J calls and clone size are those reported in that table. Here the sample spans 100,000 to 150,000 clones, roughly 83% being singletons. Germline CDR1 and CDR2: SGHRS and YFSETQ. After removal of 4 bases from V and 7 bases from J, the junction contained 4 bases not matched to a gene. The CDR3 is 13 residues long.

The J gene is TRBJ1-2, the V gene TRBV5-1; 10 bases are a match to TRBD1. The sample comprised peripheral blood. The receptor was isolated from a man aged 55 to 70 with acute or convalescent COVID-19. The CDR3 coding sequence is TGCGCCAGCAGCCAAGGGACAGGGGCTGGCTACACCTTC. Its protein is CASSQGTGAGYTF.